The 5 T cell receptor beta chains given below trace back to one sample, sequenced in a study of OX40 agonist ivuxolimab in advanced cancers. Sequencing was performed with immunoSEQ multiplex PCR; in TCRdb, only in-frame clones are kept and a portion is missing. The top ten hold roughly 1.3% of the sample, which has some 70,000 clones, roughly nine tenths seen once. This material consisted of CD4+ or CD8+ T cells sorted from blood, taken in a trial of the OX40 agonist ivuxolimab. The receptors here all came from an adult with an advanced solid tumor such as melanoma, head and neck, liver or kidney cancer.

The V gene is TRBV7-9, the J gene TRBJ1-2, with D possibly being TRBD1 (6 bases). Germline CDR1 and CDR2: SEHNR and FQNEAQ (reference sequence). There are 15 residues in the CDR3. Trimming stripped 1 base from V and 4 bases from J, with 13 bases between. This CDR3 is CASSLEGGAGYGYTF. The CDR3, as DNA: TGTGCCAGCAGCTTAGAGGGGGGCGCCGGCTATGGCTACACCTTC.

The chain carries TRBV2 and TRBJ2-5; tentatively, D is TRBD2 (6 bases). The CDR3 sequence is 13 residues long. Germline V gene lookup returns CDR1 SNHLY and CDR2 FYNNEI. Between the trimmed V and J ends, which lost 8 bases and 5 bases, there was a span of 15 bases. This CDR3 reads CASGTAGMETQYF. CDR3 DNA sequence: TGTGCCAGCGGGACTGCAGGGATGGAGACCCAGTACTTC.

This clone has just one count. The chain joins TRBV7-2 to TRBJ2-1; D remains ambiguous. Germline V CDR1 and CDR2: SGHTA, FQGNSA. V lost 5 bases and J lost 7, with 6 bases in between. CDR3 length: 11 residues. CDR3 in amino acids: CASSAINEQFF. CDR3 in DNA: TGTGCCAGCAGCGCCATTAATGAGCAGTTCTTC.

CDR3 sequence reads: CASSQEVGGGTEAFF. The CDR3 DNA sequence: TGCGCCAGCAGCCAAGAGGTCGGAGGGGGCACTGAAGCTTTCTTT. The rearrangement uses TRBV4-3 and TRBJ1-1; D is perhaps TRBD1 (6 bases). The CDR3 has 15 amino acids. Trimming left V 0 bases short and J 4 bases short, with 12 bases between. The germline gives CDR1 LGHNA, CDR2 YSLEER.

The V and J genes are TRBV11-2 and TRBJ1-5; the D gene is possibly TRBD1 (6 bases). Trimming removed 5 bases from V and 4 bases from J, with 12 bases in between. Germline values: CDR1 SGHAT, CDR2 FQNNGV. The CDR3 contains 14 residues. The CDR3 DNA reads TGTGCCAGCAGCAAACCTGGACAGAATCAGCCCCAGCATTTT. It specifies CASSKPGQNQPQHF.